This TCR beta chain was captured in a study of CD8 T cells in ankylosing spondylitis. The CDR3 is made up of 16 amino acids. Unmatched junction bases numbered 11, after V lost 6 bases and J lost 2 bases. From germline, CDR1 is MNHEY and CDR2 SMNVEV (reference sequence). Study-level results: Typical of ankylosing spondylitis blood, it appeared, was a TCR beta motif of several highly homologous variants.

This clonotype was seen a handful of times. Antigen unknown. One entry per CDR3 protein results from TCRdb running MiXCR on the 5' RACE reads. The sample lists 160,000 or so distinct CDR3 sequences, just over 9.5% occurring once. The chain combines TRBV27 with TRBJ2-3; the match to TRBD2 covers 7 bases. This clonotype was sampled from a female donor with ankylosing spondylitis or in good health (not recorded which). The sequenced material came from blood, either unsorted or a sorted T cell fraction (not recorded which). The chain's CDR3 is CASSPGTTLFTDTQYF. The CDR3 DNA is TGTGCCAGCAGCCCCGGGACTACCTTATTCACAGATACGCAGTATTTT.